A selection of T cell receptor beta chains follows, all from one sample in a study of cytomegalovirus exposure and HLA in healthy donors. The repertoire was sequenced with immunoSEQ multiplex PCR; TCRdb's copy has only in-frame clones and lacks some. Among around 91,000 clones listed, 64% were seen once. What was sequenced was PBMCs. Source of these receptors: a human donor in good health. The conserved cysteine and the conserved F or W are not part of the CDR3 here. Each record gives: J gene, V gene, CDR3 length, CDR3 protein.

>TRBJ1-1|TRBV5-1|13
ASSLKGVEGTEAF
>TRBJ2-1|TRBV4-3|13
ASSPDRVSYNEQF
>TRBJ2-1|TRBV7-9|10
ASSATRGEQF
>TRBJ1-1|TRBV18|11
ASSRDKNTEAF
>TRBJ2-1|TRBV7-9|13
ASSLRLAGDDEQF
>TRBJ2-2|TRBV5-1|14
ASSDPGQGSTGELF
>TRBJ1-2|TRBV7-2|14
ASSLAGTASLYGYT
>TRBJ1-1|TRBV5-1|13
ASSPGQAWVTEAF
>TRBJ1-6|TRBV14|13
ASSPIRGQNSPLH
>TRBJ2-7|TRBV18|16
ASSPRPMTGFTSYEQY
>TRBJ1-2|TRBV18|12
ASSPGTGTGGYT
>TRBJ2-7|TRBV19|15
ASSMRGTGTVSYEQY
>TRBJ2-3|TRBV7-9|11
ASRQYRDRAQY
>TRBJ1-6|TRBV15|12
ATSRGGGNSPLH
>TRBJ2-1|TRBV2|15
ASSEILAGGNMNEQF
>TRBJ1-6|TRBV5-6|12
ASSYGQGASPLH
>TRBJ2-3|TRBV14|13
ASSLSAGGTDTQY
>TRBJ2-1|TRBV5-4|15
ASSRNSGSSSYNEQF
>TRBJ1-5|TRBV30|13
AWSSTGTGYQPQH
>TRBJ1-1|TRBV18|12
ASSAGTALTEAF
>TRBJ2-3|TRBV6-1|11
ASRMATGDTQY
>TRBJ2-7|TRBV7-2|10
ASSRTGYEQY
>TRBJ2-7|TRBV7-2|12
ASSYRGLLYEQY
>TRBJ2-2|TRBV9|13
ASSARDRNTGELF
>TRBJ2-7|TRBV11-3|13
ASSLKGTGAYEQY
>TRBJ1-5|TRBV4-1|18
ASSQDGQGRFPYSNQPQH